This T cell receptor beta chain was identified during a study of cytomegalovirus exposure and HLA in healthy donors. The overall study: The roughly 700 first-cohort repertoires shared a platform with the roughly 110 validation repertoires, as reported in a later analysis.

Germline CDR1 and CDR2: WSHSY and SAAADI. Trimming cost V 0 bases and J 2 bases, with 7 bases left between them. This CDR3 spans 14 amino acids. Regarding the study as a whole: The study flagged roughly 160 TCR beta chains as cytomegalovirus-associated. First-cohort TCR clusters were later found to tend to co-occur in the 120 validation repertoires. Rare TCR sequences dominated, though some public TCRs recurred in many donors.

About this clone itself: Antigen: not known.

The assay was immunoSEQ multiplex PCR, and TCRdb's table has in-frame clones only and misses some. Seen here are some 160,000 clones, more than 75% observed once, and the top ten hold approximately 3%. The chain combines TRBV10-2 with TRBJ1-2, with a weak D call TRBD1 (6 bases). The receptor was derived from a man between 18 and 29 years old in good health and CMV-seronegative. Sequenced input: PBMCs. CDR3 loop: CASSESTGNYGYTF. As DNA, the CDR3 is TGCGCCAGCAGTGAGTCCACAGGGAACTATGGCTACACCTTC.